The rows below give T cell receptor beta chains drawn from one sample of a study of blood T cell repertoires in COVID-19. TCRdb keeps only in-frame clones here, not all; method: immunoSEQ multiplex PCR. The profile shows some 290,000 clones, 81% of them singletons. Sequencing input: peripheral blood. Receptor source: a woman aged 55-70 years with active or convalescent COVID-19. CDR3s leave out the opening cysteine and the closing phenylalanine or tryptophan. Rows may omit the clone size; those that give it use once, few, many or a size class.

j_call clone_size v_call cdr3_aa
TRBJ2-5 NA TRBV19 ATKYSSGFQETQY
TRBJ1-2 once TRBV12-5 ASGLNHRAEWAGYT
TRBJ2-2 once TRBV9 ASSALLAGDNTGELF
TRBJ2-5 once TRBV3-1/TRBV3-2 ASSQGGASGQETQY
TRBJ1-1 NA TRBV7-2 ASSFQGATEAF
TRBJ1-1 few TRBV30 AWSVLGGGTEAF
TRBJ1-1 few TRBV5-5 ASSSPPQALEAF
TRBJ2-7 NA TRBV27 ASSFGYRGRSEQY
TRBJ1-2 once TRBV28 ASSLGQAGNYGYT
TRBJ1-2 NA TRBV6-5 ASSWGVGTGAYT
TRBJ1-6 once TRBV7-2 ASSLLQGNNSPLH
TRBJ1-2 NA TRBV5-4 ASSPPGYGYT
TRBJ1-5 NA TRBV2 ASSDYRGRGTDQPQH
TRBJ2-7 NA TRBV12-5 ASGTGGLYEQY
TRBJ1-2 NA TRBV7-9 ASSSVGQDFGGYT
TRBJ1-2 NA TRBV10-3 AISERTGSNYGYT
TRBJ1-4 NA TRBV5-1 ASSDSGTGGEKLF
TRBJ2-5 NA TRBV9 ASSPTGTVQETQY
TRBJ2-1 NA TRBV29-1 SVGLTEQF
TRBJ1-1 NA TRBV5-1 ASSWNRGPGEAF
TRBJ1-4 NA TRBV9 ASSVGDREKLF
TRBJ1-2 few TRBV10-3 AITSDRGHGYT
TRBJ2-2 NA TRBV7-9 ASSFWTGDTGELF
TRBJ1-2 NA TRBV27 ASSRRTEGKGYT
TRBJ2-7 NA TRBV2 ASQLQGHEQY
TRBJ2-1 NA TRBV7-9 ASSTYVGGRYNEQF
TRBJ2-7 once TRBV18 ASSPGDRAYEQY
TRBJ2-3 NA TRBV30 AWTARQGSTDTQY
TRBJ1-6 NA TRBV12-3/TRBV12-4 ASSLGRLSPLH
TRBJ2-5 NA TRBV27 ASSFGRGETQY
TRBJ2-3 NA TRBV27 ASSMTTHTDTQY
TRBJ2-7 NA TRBV6-5 ASSYTGKEQY
TRBJ1-5 once TRBV10-3 AISESGQVGLWSNQPQH
TRBJ2-7 once TRBV30 AWSPSPSVLEQY
TRBJ1-2 NA TRBV25-1 ASSEPGKDGYT
TRBJ2-7 NA TRBV7-5 ARSLEGPGPYEQY
TRBJ2-7 NA TRBV29-1 STKGQGADEQY
TRBJ1-5 NA TRBV25-1 ASKAMGSNQPQH
TRBJ1-2 NA TRBV6-5 ASSPQGYGYT
TRBJ1-1 few TRBV10-3 AISPRARGHAEAF
TRBJ2-1 NA TRBV5-1 ASSLVQTTVEQF
TRBJ2-3 NA TRBV4-3 ASSQGVLGGGAGDTQY
TRBJ1-1 few TRBV5-4 ASSLEQGATEAF
TRBJ2-7 NA TRBV12-2 ASRLAGRVPQGNYEQY
TRBJ2-5 NA TRBV5-6 ASSLMGLQETQY
TRBJ2-3 NA TRBV3-1/TRBV3-2 ASSRYHAGLTDTQY
TRBJ2-7 NA TRBV9 ASSVRPGAGNEQY